These 31 T cell receptor beta chains originate from one sample sequenced in a study of T cells after somatic rescue of genetic block. Clones were read by immunoSEQ multiplex PCR, and TCRdb kept only the in-frame ones, dropping some. The data show approximately 71,000 clones, approximately 90% seen once. The sequenced sample was peripheral blood mononuclear cells (PBMCs). These receptors came from a man in his forties.

This clone was observed once. The junction departs from the called germline gene at one end, perhaps through a read error. The rearrangement links TRBV5-5 to TRBJ2-7; a possible D gene is TRBD1 (6 bases). Germline CDR1 SGHKS, CDR2 YYEKEE (reference sequence). The CDR3 covers 14 residues. CDR3 DNA sequence: TGCGCCAGCAGCTTTGCAGGGGCTACCTACGAGCAGTACTTC. As protein: CASSFAGATYEQYF.

This chain joins TRBV5-1 and TRBJ1-3; no definite D call. This CDR3 spans 16 amino acids. Trimming pared 4 bases from V and 0 bases from J, leaving 14 bases between. Per the germline V gene, CDR1 is SGHRS and CDR2 is YFSETQ. The CDR3 bases are TGCGCCAGCAGCCCGCCTGGGAGCGACTCTGGAAACACCATATATTTT. Encoded protein: CASSPPGSDSGNTIYF.

V and J are TRBV5-1 and TRBJ2-1, with 12 bases matching TRBD2. The CDR3 extends over 17 amino acids. Trimming took 4 bases from V and 7 from J; bases not matched to a gene: 12. CDR1 is SGHRS, CDR2 YFSETQ, per germline. Here the CDR3 DNA reads TGCGCCAGCAGCCAACAGGCTAGCGGGAGGGGGTGGAATGAGCAGTTCTTC. Translating gives CASSQQASGRGWNEQFF.

This clone was picked up one time. CDR3 sequence (DNA): TGCGCCAGCAGCCAAGACGTCCCGGGGGCGAACACCGGGGAGCTGTTTTTT. It translates to CASSQDVPGANTGELFF. This sequence joins TRBV4-3 and TRBJ2-2; D is possibly TRBD2 (6 bases). The CDR3 sequence is 17 residues long. The ends were cut back, 0 bases at V and 0 bases at J, with 11 bases in the middle. Germline CDR1 is LGHNA and CDR2 is YSLEER.

The J gene is TRBJ1-1, the V gene TRBV28; possible D gene TRBD1, 5 bases. This CDR3 contains 14 residues. Trimming removed 6 bases from V and 4 bases from J, with 15 bases in between. CDR1 and CDR2 from the germline V gene are MDHEN and SYDVKM. CDR3 sequence (DNA): TGTGCCAGCAGGCGGGGGGGAGTAAGCACTGAAGCTTTCTTT. The encoded protein is CASRRGGVSTEAFF.

The rearrangement uses TRBV19 and TRBJ1-1, with 7 bases that match TRBD1. The CDR3 length is 12 residues. CDR1 LNHDA and CDR2 SQIVND come from the germline V gene (reference sequence). J gave up 7 bases and V 9 bases, and 8 bases lay outside the gene matches. CDR3 protein: CASAGGAGEAFF. The CDR3 bases are TGTGCCAGCGCAGGGGGGGCAGGTGAAGCTTTCTTT.

This sequence joins TRBV18 and TRBJ2-7; 7 nucleotides align to TRBD2. The V and J ends lost 2 bases and 3 bases, in that order; junction bases with no gene match: 4. The germline gives CDR1 KGHSH, CDR2 LQKENI. The CDR3 spans 14 residues. The CDR3 loop is CASSPIREGYEQYF. DNA of the CDR3: TGTGCCAGCTCACCAATCAGGGAGGGCTACGAGCAGTACTTC.

The V and J genes are TRBV2 and TRBJ1-6; a possible D gene is TRBD1 (6 bases). CDR1 is SNHLY and CDR2 is FYNNEI in the germline V gene. This CDR3 region has 14 residues. The V end was cut by 8 bases, the J end by 7 bases, with 15 bases between. CDR3 loop: CASGGQGGNSPLHF. Here the CDR3 DNA reads TGTGCCAGCGGGGGGCAGGGAGGGAATTCACCCCTCCACTTT.

The chain carries TRBV19 and TRBJ2-2; the D gene is possibly TRBD1 (5 bases). This CDR3 contains 14 residues. V was cut by 6 bases and J by 1 base, with 9 bases left in between. Germline CDR1 and CDR2: LNHDA and SQIVND (reference sequence). The CDR3 DNA reads as TGTGCCAGTAGGGTACAGGAGAACACCGGGGAGCTGTTTTTT. This gives the protein CASRVQENTGELFF.

The CDR3 coding sequence is TGTGCCAGCAGTAGACTCAGGGGCGAGCAGTACTTC. Translated: CASSRLRGEQYF. The rearrangement uses TRBV5-5 and TRBJ2-7, with a tentative D call TRBD1 (6 bases). Germline V CDR1 and CDR2: SGHKS, YYEKEE (reference sequence). This CDR3 is 12 amino acids long. The ends were cut back, 5 bases at V and 6 bases at J, with 12 bases in the middle.

The CDR3 loop reads CASSVVAGDPYEQYF. For the CDR3, the DNA is TGTGCCAGCAGCGTAGTCGCAGGGGATCCCTACGAGCAGTACTTC. The chain employs TRBV9 and TRBJ2-7; maybe TRBD1 (6 bases). V was cut by 0 bases and J by 2 bases, with 12 bases left in between. CDR3 length equals 15 residues. Germline CDR1 SGDLS, CDR2 YYNGEE. Supplemented by reference TRBV9 and TRBJ2-7, the full variable domain reads DSGVTQTPKHLITATGQRVTLRCSPRSGDLSVYWYQQSLDQGLQFLIQYYNGEERAKGNILERFSAQQFPDLHSELNLSSLELGDSALYFCASSVVAGDPYEQYFGPGTRLTVT.

V and J are TRBV18 and TRBJ2-5; the D is unclear. CDR1 is KGHSH, CDR2 LQKENI, per germline. CDR3 length equals 12 residues. Trimming stripped 2 bases from V and 5 bases from J, with 6 bases between. The CDR3 DNA is TGTGCCAGCTCACCATTTTCCGAGACCCAGTACTTC. Its protein is CASSPFSETQYF.

The chain joins TRBV7-3 to TRBJ2-5, with D possibly being TRBD1 (5 bases). Per germline, CDR1 SGHTA and CDR2 FQGTGA. Trimming cost V 1 base and J 5 bases, with 8 bases left between them. This CDR3 region has 13 residues. CDR3 DNA: TGTGCCAGCAGCTTAATGCAGGGCGAGACCCAGTACTTC. Protein product: CASSLMQGETQYF. Based on the CDR3 plus reference TRBV7-3 and TRBJ2-5, the full variable domain is GAGVSQTPSNKVTEKGKYVELRCDPISGHTALYWYRQSLGQGPEFLIYFQGTGAADDSGLPNDRFFAVRPEGSVSTLKIQRTERGDSAVYLCASSLMQGETQYFGPGTRLLVL.

The chain employs TRBV10-3 and TRBJ2-7; D tentatively fits TRBD1 or TRBD2 (5 bases each). V was pared by 5 bases and J by 6 bases, with 17 bases between. This CDR3 has 14 amino acids. From germline, CDR1 is ENHRY and CDR2 SYGVKD. The CDR3 protein is CAISPLGGGSEQYF. In DNA, the CDR3 is TGTGCCATCAGTCCACTAGGTGGGGGATCCGAGCAGTACTTC.

This rearrangement joins TRBV30 to TRBJ2-7; TRBD2 might be the D (6 bases). Per germline, CDR1 GTSNPN and CDR2 SVGIG (reference sequence). The CDR3 has 11 amino acids. V was shortened by 5 bases and J by 7 bases, with 12 bases between the two germline ends. The CDR3 reads CAWEMGGEQYF. The DNA for the CDR3 is TGTGCCTGGGAGATGGGGGGAGAGCAGTACTTC.

The V gene is TRBV28, the J gene TRBJ2-7; 11 nucleotides match TRBD1. CDR1 is MDHEN and CDR2 is SYDVKM in the germline V gene. V dropped 3 bases and J dropped 0; count of bases not matched to a gene: 7. The CDR3 consists of 17 residues. The CDR3 nucleotides read TGTGCCAGCAGTTTCGTCCCGGGACAGGGGGACTCCTACGAGCAGTACTTC. It yields the protein CASSFVPGQGDSYEQYF. Full variable domain (rest looked up from reference TRBV28 and TRBJ2-7): DVKVTQSSRYLVKRTGEKVFLECVQDMDHENMFWYRQDPGLGLRLIYFSYDVKMKEKGDIPEGYSVSREKKERFSLILESASTNQTSMYLCASSFVPGQGDSYEQYFGPGTRLTVT.

This sequence joins TRBV9 and TRBJ2-2; possible D gene TRBD1, 6 bases. V shed 0 bases and J shed 0 bases, with 9 bases lying between them. This CDR3 is built from 16 residues. Germline values: CDR1 SGDLS, CDR2 YYNGEE. This CDR3 reads CASSVAAGANTGELFF. CDR3 DNA: TGTGCCAGCAGCGTAGCTGCAGGGGCGAACACCGGGGAGCTGTTTTTT. The whole variable domain, remainder taken from reference TRBV9 and TRBJ2-2, is DSGVTQTPKHLITATGQRVTLRCSPRSGDLSVYWYQQSLDQGLQFLIQYYNGEERAKGNILERFSAQQFPDLHSELNLSSLELGDSALYFCASSVAAGANTGELFFGEGSRLTVL.

This rearrangement joins TRBV25-1 to TRBJ2-7; D may match TRBD1 or TRBD2 (6 bases each). The germline V and J ends were trimmed by 1 base and 5 bases, with 12 bases remaining between them. Germline assignment: CDR1 MGHDK and CDR2 SYGVNS. This CDR3 spans 14 amino acids. As DNA, the CDR3 is TGTGCCAGCAGTGAATTTGGGGGGCGAAACGAGCAGTACTTC. Translation gives CASSEFGGRNEQYF.

This clone was recorded only once. The sample carries other DNA sequences with the same CDR3. Here the CDR3 reads CASSGQGRFTEAFF. The CDR3 DNA follows: TGTGCCAGCAGCGGACAGGGCAGGTTCACTGAAGCTTTCTTT. The chain employs TRBV9 and TRBJ1-1; the match to TRBD1 covers 7 bases. V shed 3 bases, J shed 4 bases, and the junction held 6 bases outside the gene matches. This CDR3 comprises 14 residues. CDR1 and CDR2 from the germline V gene are SGDLS and YYNGEE.

The chain carries TRBV5-1 and TRBJ2-1; D is undetermined. This CDR3 spans 15 amino acids. V lost 0 bases to trimming and J lost 6 bases, with 13 bases between them. Germline lookup yields CDR1 SGHRS and CDR2 YFSETQ. CDR3 in amino acids: CASSLVPARLNEQFF. The CDR3 region has the DNA TGCGCCAGCAGCTTGGTCCCAGCGAGACTCAATGAGCAGTTCTTC.

The chain employs TRBV4-2 and TRBJ2-5; TRBD2 agrees at 7 bases. Trimming at V came to 4 bases and at J to 3 bases, leaving 8 bases not matched to a gene. CDR3 length: 15 residues. Per the germline V gene, CDR1 is LGHNA and CDR2 is YNFKEQ. The CDR3 coding sequence is TGTGCCAGCAGCCCCTGGGGGGGAGGAGAAGAGACCCAGTACTTC. Its translation is CASSPWGGGEETQYF.

This clone was seen a single time. J is TRBJ1-5 and V is TRBV9; D gene uncertain. The V gene lost 4 bases and the J gene lost 6 bases, with 11 bases spanning the gap. This CDR3 spans 13 amino acids. In germline, CDR1 is SGDLS, CDR2 YYNGEE. CDR3 region: CASSTYDGQPQHF. The CDR3 DNA follows: TGTGCCAGCAGCACTTACGACGGTCAGCCCCAGCATTTT.

This chain uses TRBV7-8 with TRBJ2-7, with D possibly matching TRBD1 (6 bases). This CDR3 contains 13 residues. With 6 bases removed from V and 2 bases from J, the gap between germline ends came to 11 bases. CDR1 and CDR2 (germline): SGHVS, FQNEAQ. The CDR3 DNA follows: TGTGCCAGCAGATTGCAGGGGACCTACGAGCAGTACTTC. Translating it yields CASRLQGTYEQYF. Together with reference TRBV7-8 and TRBJ2-7, the CDR3 gives the full variable domain: GAGVSQSPRYKVAKRGQDVALRCDPISGHVSLFWYQQALGQGPEFLTYFQNEAQLDKSGLPSDRFFAERPEGSVSTLKIQRTQQEDSAVYLCASRLQGTYEQYFGPGTRLTVT.

The chain joins TRBV18 to TRBJ1-3; D call uncertain. CDR1 is KGHSH and CDR2 is LQKENI in the germline V gene. The CDR3 is 12 residues long. V lost 2 bases and J 6 bases, leaving 5 bases between the germline ends. The CDR3 bases are TGTGCCAGCTCACCAACGGCAAACACCATATATTTT. The encoded protein is CASSPTANTIYF.

The chain combines TRBV5-1 with TRBJ2-1; 7 bases map to TRBD2. The CDR3 is 17 amino acids. CDR1 is SGHRS and CDR2 is YFSETQ in the germline V gene. V was clipped by 0 bases and J by 0 bases; unmatched bases: 6. Here the CDR3 reads CASSLGSGSSSYNEQFF. CDR3 coding DNA: TGCGCCAGCAGCTTGGGTAGCGGGTCCAGCTCCTACAATGAGCAGTTCTTC.

V and J are TRBV10-1 and TRBJ1-6, with D unresolved. Trimming removed 5 bases at V and 8 bases at J, with 7 bases between. The germline CDR1 and CDR2 sequences are WNHNN and SYGVQD (reference sequence). CDR3 length: 12 residues. The CDR3 reads CASSTWDSPLHF. DNA of the CDR3: TGCGCCAGCAGTACCTGGGATTCACCCCTCCACTTT.

The chain couples TRBV7-6 to TRBJ1-5, with D hard to call. Deletions cut 1 base from V and 3 bases from J, with 10 bases between. Germline V lookup: CDR1 SGHVS, CDR2 FNYEAQ. This CDR3 region has 15 residues. CDR3 in DNA: TGTGCCAGCAGCTTAGAGGAGGGATTCAATCAGCCCCAGCATTTT. Protein product: CASSLEEGFNQPQHF. The full variable domain, rest sourced from reference TRBV7-6 and TRBJ1-5, is GAGVSQSPRYKVTKRGQDVALRCDPISGHVSLYWYRQALGQGPEFLTYFNYEAQQDKSGLPNDRFSAERPEGSISTLTIQRTEQRDSAMYRCASSLEEGFNQPQHFGDGTRLSIL.

The chain employs TRBV19 and TRBJ1-2; 9 positions match TRBD1. Per germline, CDR1 LNHDA and CDR2 SQIVND (reference sequence). The J segment lost 3 bases and the V segment lost 3 bases, leaving 5 bases of the junction unmatched. The length of the CDR3 is 15 residues. CDR3: CASSILTGGDYGYTF. DNA for the CDR3: TGTGCCAGTAGTATCCTTACAGGGGGCGACTATGGCTACACCTTC.

The chain is built from TRBV9 and TRBJ2-2; D gene ambiguous. The CDR3 is 16 amino acids. Trimming shortened V by 0 bases and J by 0 bases, and 9 bases separated the two germline ends. Per germline, CDR1 SGDLS and CDR2 YYNGEE. The CDR3: CASSVDDMANTGELFF. The CDR3 region has the DNA TGTGCCAGCAGCGTAGATGACATGGCGAACACCGGGGAGCTGTTTTTT. Together with reference TRBV9 and TRBJ2-2, the CDR3 gives the full variable domain: DSGVTQTPKHLITATGQRVTLRCSPRSGDLSVYWYQQSLDQGLQFLIQYYNGEERAKGNILERFSAQQFPDLHSELNLSSLELGDSALYFCASSVDDMANTGELFFGEGSRLTVL.

V and J are TRBV7-9 and TRBJ1-1, with 11 bases matching TRBD1. CDR1 is SEHNR and CDR2 is FQNEAQ in the germline V gene (reference sequence). The CDR3 is made up of 15 amino acids. With 1 base clipped from V and 6 bases from J, the junction kept 4 bases outside the gene matches. The CDR3 nucleotides are TGTGCCAGCAGCTTAGGGGGACAGGGGGGTCCTGAAGCTTTCTTT. Translated, it gives CASSLGGQGGPEAFF.

This sequence joins TRBV29-1 and TRBJ1-1; D is perhaps TRBD1 (5 bases). Germline V lookup: CDR1 SQVTM, CDR2 ANQGSEA. V lost 7 bases to trimming and J lost 1 base, with 7 bases between them. The CDR3 runs to 11 residues. The chain's CDR3 is CSAGTNTEAFF. The CDR3 bases are TGCAGCGCCGGGACGAACACTGAAGCTTTCTTT.